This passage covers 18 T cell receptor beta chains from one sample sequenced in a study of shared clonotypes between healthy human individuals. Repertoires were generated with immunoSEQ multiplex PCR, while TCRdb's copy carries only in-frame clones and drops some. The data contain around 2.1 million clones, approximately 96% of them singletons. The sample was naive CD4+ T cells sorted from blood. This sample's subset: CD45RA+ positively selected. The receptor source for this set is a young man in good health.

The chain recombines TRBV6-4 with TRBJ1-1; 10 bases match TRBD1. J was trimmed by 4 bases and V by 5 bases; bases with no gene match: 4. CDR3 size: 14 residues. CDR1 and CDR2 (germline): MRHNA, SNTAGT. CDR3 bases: TGTGCCAGCAGTAAGACAGGGGGCGGCACTGAAGCTTTCTTT. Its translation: CASSKTGGGTEAFF.

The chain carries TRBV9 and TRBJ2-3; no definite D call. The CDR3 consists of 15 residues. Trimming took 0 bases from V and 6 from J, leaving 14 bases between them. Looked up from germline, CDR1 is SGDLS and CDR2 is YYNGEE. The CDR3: CASSVGHRGPDTQYF. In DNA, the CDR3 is TGTGCCAGCAGCGTAGGACACCGAGGTCCTGATACGCAGTATTTT. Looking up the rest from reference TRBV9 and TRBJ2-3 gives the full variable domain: DSGVTQTPKHLITATGQRVTLRCSPRSGDLSVYWYQQSLDQGLQFLIQYYNGEERAKGNILERFSAQQFPDLHSELNLSSLELGDSALYFCASSVGHRGPDTQYFGPGTRLTVL.

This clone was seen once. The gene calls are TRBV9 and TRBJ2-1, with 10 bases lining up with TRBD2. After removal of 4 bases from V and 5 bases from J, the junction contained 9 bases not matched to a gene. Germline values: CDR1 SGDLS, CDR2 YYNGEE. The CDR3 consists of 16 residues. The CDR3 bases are TGTGCCAGCAGCAAACGTACTAGCGGGACGAACAATGAGCAGTTCTTC. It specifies CASSKRTSGTNNEQFF.

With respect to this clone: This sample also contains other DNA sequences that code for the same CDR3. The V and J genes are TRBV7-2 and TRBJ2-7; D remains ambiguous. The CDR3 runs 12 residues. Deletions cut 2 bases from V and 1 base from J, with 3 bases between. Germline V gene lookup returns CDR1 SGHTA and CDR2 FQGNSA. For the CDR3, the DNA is TGTGCCAGCAGCTTATCTTCCTACGAGCAGTACTTC. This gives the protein CASSLSSYEQYF.

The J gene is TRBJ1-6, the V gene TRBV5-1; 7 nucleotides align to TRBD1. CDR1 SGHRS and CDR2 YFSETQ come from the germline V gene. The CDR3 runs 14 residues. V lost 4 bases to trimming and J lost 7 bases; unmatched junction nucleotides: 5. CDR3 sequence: CASSLGQPNSPLHF. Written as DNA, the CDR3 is TGCGCCAGCAGCCTGGGACAGCCAAATTCACCCCTCCACTTT.

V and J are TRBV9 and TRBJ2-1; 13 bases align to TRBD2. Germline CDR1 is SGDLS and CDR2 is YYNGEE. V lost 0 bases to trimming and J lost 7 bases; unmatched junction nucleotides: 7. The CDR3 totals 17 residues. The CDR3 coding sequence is TGTGCCAGCAGCGTAGCCTGGACTAGCGGGGGCGTAAATGAGCAGTTCTTC. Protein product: CASSVAWTSGGVNEQFF.

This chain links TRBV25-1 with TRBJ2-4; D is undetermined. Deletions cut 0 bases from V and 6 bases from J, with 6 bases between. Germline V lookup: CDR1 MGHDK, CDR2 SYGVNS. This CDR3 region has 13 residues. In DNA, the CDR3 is TGTGCCAGCAGTGAATATGGTGGAAACATTCAGTACTTC. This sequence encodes CASSEYGGNIQYF.

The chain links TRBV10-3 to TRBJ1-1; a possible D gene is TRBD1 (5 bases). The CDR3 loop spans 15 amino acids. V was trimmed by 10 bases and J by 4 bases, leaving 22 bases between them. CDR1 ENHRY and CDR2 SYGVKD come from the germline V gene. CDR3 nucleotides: TGTGCCACCCAGGGTACTGACATTTCTGGCACTGAAGCTTTCTTT. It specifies CATQGTDISGTEAFF.

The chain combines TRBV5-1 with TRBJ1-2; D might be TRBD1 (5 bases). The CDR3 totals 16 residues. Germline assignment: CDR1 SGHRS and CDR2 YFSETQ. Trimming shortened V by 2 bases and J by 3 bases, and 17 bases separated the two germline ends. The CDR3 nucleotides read TGCGCCAGCAGCTTTCAGGCAGGGATCGGCTACTATGGCTACACCTTC. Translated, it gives CASSFQAGIGYYGYTF.

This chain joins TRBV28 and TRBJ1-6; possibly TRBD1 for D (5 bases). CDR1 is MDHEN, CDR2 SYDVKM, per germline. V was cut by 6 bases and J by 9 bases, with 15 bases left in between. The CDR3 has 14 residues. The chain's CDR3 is CASSLVKGISPLHF. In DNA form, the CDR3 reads TGTGCCAGCAGCCTTGTAAAGGGGATTTCACCCCTCCACTTT.

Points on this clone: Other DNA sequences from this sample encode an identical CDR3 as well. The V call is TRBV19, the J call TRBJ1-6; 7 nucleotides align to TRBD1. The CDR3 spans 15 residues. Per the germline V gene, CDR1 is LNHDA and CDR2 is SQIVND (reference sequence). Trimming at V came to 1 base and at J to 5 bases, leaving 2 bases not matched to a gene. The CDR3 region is CASSIGDRNNSPLHF. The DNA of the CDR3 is TGTGCCAGTAGTATAGGGGACAGAAATAATTCACCCCTCCACTTT.

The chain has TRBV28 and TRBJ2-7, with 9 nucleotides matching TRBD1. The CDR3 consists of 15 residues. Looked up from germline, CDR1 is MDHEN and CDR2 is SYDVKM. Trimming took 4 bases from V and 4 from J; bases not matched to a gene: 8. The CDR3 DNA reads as TGTGCCAGCAGTTCACCACCGGACAGGGGATACGAGCAGTACTTC. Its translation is CASSSPPDRGYEQYF.

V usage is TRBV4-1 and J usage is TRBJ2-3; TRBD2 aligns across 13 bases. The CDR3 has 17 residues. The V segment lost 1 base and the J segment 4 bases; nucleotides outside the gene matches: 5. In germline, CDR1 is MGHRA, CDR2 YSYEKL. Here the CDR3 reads CASSQAQLAGGADTQYF. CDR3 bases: TGCGCCAGCAGCCAAGCCCAACTAGCGGGAGGGGCAGATACGCAGTATTTT.

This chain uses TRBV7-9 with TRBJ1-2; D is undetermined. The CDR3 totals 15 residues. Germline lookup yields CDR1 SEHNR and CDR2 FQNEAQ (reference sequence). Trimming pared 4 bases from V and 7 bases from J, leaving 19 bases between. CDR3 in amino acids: CASSSPAEGLGGYTF. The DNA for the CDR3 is TGTGCCAGCAGCTCTCCGGCGGAAGGGTTGGGTGGCTACACCTTC.

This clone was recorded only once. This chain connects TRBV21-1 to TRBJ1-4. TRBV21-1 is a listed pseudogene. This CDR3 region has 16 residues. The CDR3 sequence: CASKCDRPWDNEKLFF. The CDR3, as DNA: TGTGCCAGCAAGTGTGACCGCCCCTGGGATAATGAAAAACTGTTTTTT.

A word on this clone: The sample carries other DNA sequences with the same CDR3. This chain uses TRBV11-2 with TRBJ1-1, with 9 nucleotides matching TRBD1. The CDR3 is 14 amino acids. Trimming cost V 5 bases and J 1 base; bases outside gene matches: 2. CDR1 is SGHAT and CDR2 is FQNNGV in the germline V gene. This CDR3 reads CASSLTGGNTEAFF. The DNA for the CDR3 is TGTGCCAGCAGCCTGACAGGGGGGAACACTGAAGCTTTCTTT.

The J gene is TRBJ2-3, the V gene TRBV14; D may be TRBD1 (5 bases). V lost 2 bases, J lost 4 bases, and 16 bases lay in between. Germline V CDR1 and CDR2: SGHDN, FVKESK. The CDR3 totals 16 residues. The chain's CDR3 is CASSQLIGVNADTQYF. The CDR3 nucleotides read TGTGCCAGCAGCCAATTGATAGGGGTTAACGCAGATACGCAGTATTTT.

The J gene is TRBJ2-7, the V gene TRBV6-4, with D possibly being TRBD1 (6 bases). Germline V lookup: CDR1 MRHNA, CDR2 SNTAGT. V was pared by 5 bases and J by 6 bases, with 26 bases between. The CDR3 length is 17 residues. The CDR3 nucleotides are TGTGCCAGCAGTCCCAACCCCCCCGGGCAGGGGATTCCCGAGCAGTACTTC. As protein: CASSPNPPGQGIPEQYF.